Following are 20 T cell receptor beta chains from one sample sequenced in a study of shared clonotypes between healthy human individuals. The protocol was immunoSEQ multiplex PCR, while the TCRdb copy is restricted to in-frame clones and leaves out a portion. Of some 1,600,000 clones listed, around 98% were seen once; the top ten hold less than 0.55%. Sequenced sample: naive CD4+ T cells sorted from blood. As for subset: CD45RA+ positively selected. The receptors come from a man aged 25 to 45 in good health.

The J gene is TRBJ1-2, the V gene TRBV5-1, with D possibly being TRBD1 (5 bases). Trimming removed 4 bases at V and 0 bases at J, with 13 bases between. The CDR3 is made up of 15 amino acids. Germline V gene sequence: CDR1 SGHRS, CDR2 YFSETQ. CDR3 coding DNA: TGCGCCAGCAGCGTGGGGGAGGGCGCTAACTATGGCTACACCTTC. This sequence encodes CASSVGEGANYGYTF.

The chain employs TRBV6-1 and TRBJ2-1; a possible D gene is TRBD1 (6 bases). Germline V CDR1 and CDR2: MNHNS, SASEGT. The length of the CDR3 is 16 residues. Trimming took 3 bases from V and 3 from J, leaving 15 bases between them. Here the CDR3 reads CASSDPGQQVYNEQFF. The CDR3 bases are TGTGCCAGCAGTGACCCTGGACAGCAGGTCTACAATGAGCAGTTCTTC.

In DNA, the CDR3 is TGTGCCAGCAGCTCCTCCGGCCCCGGTGAGCAGTTCTTC. Residues: CASSSSGPGEQFF. This chain links TRBV7-2 with TRBJ2-1, with D unresolved. CDR3 length equals 13 residues. V dropped 4 bases and J dropped 9 bases, with 13 bases sitting between them. The germline V gene has CDR1 SGHTA and CDR2 FQGNSA.

The chain employs TRBV5-1 and TRBJ2-2; 8 bases are a match to TRBD2. Germline V gene data show CDR1 as SGHRS and CDR2 as YFSETQ. With V trimmed by 1 base and J by 5 bases, 4 bases remained unmatched. The CDR3 extends over 15 amino acids. The DNA of the CDR3 is TGCGCCAGCAGCTTGCGAGCGGGAGAAACCGGGGAGCTGTTTTTT. This sequence encodes CASSLRAGETGELFF.

The CDR3 DNA sequence: TGTGCCAGCAGCGTAATGGGACTAGCGGACAATGAGCAGTTCTTC. This sequence encodes CASSVMGLADNEQFF. J is TRBJ2-1 and V is TRBV9; 11 bases map to TRBD2. CDR3 length: 15 residues. The V gene end was trimmed by 1 base and the J gene end by 5 bases; junction bases not matched to a gene: 2. Germline-derived CDR1 and CDR2 are SGDLS and YYNGEE. The whole variable domain, filled in from reference TRBV9 and TRBJ2-1, reads DSGVTQTPKHLITATGQRVTLRCSPRSGDLSVYWYQQSLDQGLQFLIQYYNGEERAKGNILERFSAQQFPDLHSELNLSSLELGDSALYFCASSVMGLADNEQFFGPGTRLTVL.

This clone was found once. V and J are TRBV15 and TRBJ2-1, with D tentatively TRBD2 (5 bases). Trimming took off 4 bases at V and 7 bases at J, with 14 bases between the two ends. Per germline, CDR1 LNHNV and CDR2 YYDKDF (reference sequence). This CDR3 contains 14 residues. The CDR3 nucleotides are TGTGCCACCAGCACTTCACCTAGCCATAATGAGCAGTTCTTC. This gives the protein CATSTSPSHNEQFF.

The chain employs TRBV11-1 and TRBJ2-5, with TRBD2 identical over 10 bases. Germline V lookup: CDR1 SGHAT, CDR2 FQDESV (reference sequence). Trimming removed 4 bases from V and 2 bases from J; junction bases left unmatched: 10. The CDR3 contains 17 residues. This CDR3 reads CASSSGGSGRLQETQYF. The CDR3 region has the DNA TGTGCCAGCAGCTCCGGAGGTAGCGGGAGGCTGCAAGAGACCCAGTACTTC.

This clone was counted a single time. The chain combines TRBV7-9 with TRBJ1-5, with TRBD1 matching 8 bases. Germline values: CDR1 SEHNR, CDR2 FQNEAQ (reference sequence). Trimming took 4 bases from V and 5 from J; bases not matched to a gene: 4. This CDR3 comprises 14 residues. This CDR3 is CASSSQGVDQPQHF. CDR3 sequence (DNA): TGTGCCAGCAGCTCACAGGGGGTTGATCAGCCCCAGCATTTT.

This chain connects TRBV6-1 to TRBJ1-3; D might be TRBD1 (5 bases). The CDR3 extends over 18 amino acids. Trimming took off 2 bases at V and 0 bases at J, with 17 bases between the two ends. Germline V CDR1 and CDR2: MNHNS, SASEGT. The CDR3: CASSEIGAQSLSGNTIYF. CDR3 DNA: TGTGCCAGCAGTGAAATTGGGGCTCAAAGTCTCTCTGGAAACACCATATATTTT.

The chain carries TRBV28 and TRBJ2-7; 10 bases map to TRBD1. The V segment lost 7 bases and the J segment 5 bases; nucleotides outside the gene matches: 5. The CDR3 totals 13 residues. In germline, CDR1 is MDHEN, CDR2 SYDVKM. The CDR3 DNA is TGTGCCAGCATGGGACAGGGGTTCGACGAGCAGTACTTC. It translates to CASMGQGFDEQYF.

The chain links TRBV7-9 to TRBJ2-7; the D is unclear. Germline V gives CDR1 SEHNR, CDR2 FQNEAQ (reference sequence). This CDR3 region has 13 residues. Between the trimmed V and J ends, which lost 2 bases and 5 bases, there was a span of 10 bases. In DNA, the CDR3 is TGTGCCAGCAGCTTAAGGCCAGGAGACGAGCAGTACTTC. Translated, it gives CASSLRPGDEQYF.

The chain has TRBV18 and TRBJ2-5; 8 bases align to TRBD1. V lost 8 bases and J lost 2; bases outside the gene matches: 7. The CDR3 has 14 residues. CDR1 is KGHSH, CDR2 LQKENI, per germline. The CDR3 here is CASQQGQAQETQYF. In DNA form, the CDR3 reads TGTGCCAGCCAGCAGGGACAGGCGCAAGAGACCCAGTACTTC. The full variable domain, completed using reference TRBV18 and TRBJ2-5, is NAGVMQNPRHLVRRRGQEARLRCSPMKGHSHVYWYRQLPEEGLKFMVYLQKENIIDESGMPKERFSAEFPKEGPSILRIQQVVRGDSAAYFCASQQGQAQETQYFGPGTRLLVL.

This clone was seen a single time. This sequence joins TRBV6-4 and TRBJ2-3, with 9 bases aligning to TRBD2. Germline CDR1 is MRHNA and CDR2 is SNTAGT. With V trimmed by 6 bases and J by 2 bases, 6 bases remained unmatched. This CDR3 is 15 amino acids long. For the CDR3, the DNA is TGTGCCAGCAGCCTGACTAGCGGACCCACAGATACGCAGTATTTT. As protein: CASSLTSGPTDTQYF.

This chain joins TRBV9 and TRBJ2-7; TRBD1 agrees at 7 bases. Germline V gene lookup returns CDR1 SGDLS and CDR2 YYNGEE. The CDR3 contains 14 residues. J lost 4 bases, V lost 0 bases, and 4 bases had no gene match. As DNA, the CDR3 is TGTGCCAGCAGCGTAGGCAGGGGGTTTTACGAGCAGTACTTC. Translation gives CASSVGRGFYEQYF.

The chain recombines TRBV5-5 with TRBJ1-4; D might be TRBD1 (5 bases). The CDR3 length is 16 residues. Per the germline V gene, CDR1 is SGHKS and CDR2 is YYEKEE (reference sequence). V shed 4 bases and J shed 0 bases, with 13 bases lying between them. CDR3 in amino acids: CASSPRRGATNEKLFF. CDR3 nucleotides: TGTGCCAGCAGCCCCCGACGGGGGGCAACTAATGAAAAACTGTTTTTT.

CDR3 nucleotides: TGTGCCAGTCAGGGACAGGCATTTTCGAAACTGTTTTTT. Translated, it gives CASQGQAFSKLFF. This chain joins TRBV19 and TRBJ1-4; 8 nucleotides agree with TRBD1. The germline CDR1 and CDR2 sequences are LNHDA and SQIVND (reference sequence). There are 13 residues in the CDR3. V was clipped by 8 bases and J by 11 bases; unmatched bases: 10.

In regard to this clone: Other DNA sequences in the sample encode the same CDR3. This CDR3 is CASSVAGGPSNEQFF. The DNA of the CDR3 is TGTGCCAGCAGCGTAGCGGGGGGCCCTAGCAATGAGCAGTTCTTC. The V and J genes are TRBV9 and TRBJ2-1; a weak D match, TRBD2 (7 bases). The V gene's germline CDR1 is SGDLS and CDR2 YYNGEE. The CDR3 covers 15 residues. The ends were cut back, 0 bases at V and 6 bases at J, with 13 bases in the middle.

The chain combines TRBV28 with TRBJ1-3; D possibly corresponds to TRBD1 (6 bases). The CDR3 is 15 residues long. CDR1 is MDHEN and CDR2 is SYDVKM in the germline V gene. Trimming took 8 bases from V and 0 from J, leaving 14 bases between them. The CDR3 reads CASRPAGDSGNTIYF. The CDR3 coding sequence is TGTGCCAGCCGCCCCGCAGGGGACTCTGGAAACACCATATATTTT.

This clone was observed a single time. CDR3 in DNA: TGTGCCAGCGGGTGGACCGGCCCCTTGAACACTGAAGCTTTCTTT. The encoded protein is CASGWTGPLNTEAFF. The genes are TRBV28 and TRBJ1-1; unclear D gene. The germline gives CDR1 MDHEN, CDR2 SYDVKM. The length of the CDR3 is 15 residues. With 8 bases removed from V and 0 bases from J, the gap between germline ends came to 16 bases.

The chain is built from TRBV6-5 and TRBJ1-1; the D gene is possibly TRBD1 (5 bases). Trimming shortened V by 2 bases and J by 5 bases, and 12 bases separated the two germline ends. The CDR3 loop spans 14 amino acids. Germline V gene sequence: CDR1 MNHEY, CDR2 SVGAGI. The CDR3 DNA follows: TGTGCCAGCAGTTACGGGGGGAGCTGGACTGAAGCTTTCTTT. Protein product: CASSYGGSWTEAFF.